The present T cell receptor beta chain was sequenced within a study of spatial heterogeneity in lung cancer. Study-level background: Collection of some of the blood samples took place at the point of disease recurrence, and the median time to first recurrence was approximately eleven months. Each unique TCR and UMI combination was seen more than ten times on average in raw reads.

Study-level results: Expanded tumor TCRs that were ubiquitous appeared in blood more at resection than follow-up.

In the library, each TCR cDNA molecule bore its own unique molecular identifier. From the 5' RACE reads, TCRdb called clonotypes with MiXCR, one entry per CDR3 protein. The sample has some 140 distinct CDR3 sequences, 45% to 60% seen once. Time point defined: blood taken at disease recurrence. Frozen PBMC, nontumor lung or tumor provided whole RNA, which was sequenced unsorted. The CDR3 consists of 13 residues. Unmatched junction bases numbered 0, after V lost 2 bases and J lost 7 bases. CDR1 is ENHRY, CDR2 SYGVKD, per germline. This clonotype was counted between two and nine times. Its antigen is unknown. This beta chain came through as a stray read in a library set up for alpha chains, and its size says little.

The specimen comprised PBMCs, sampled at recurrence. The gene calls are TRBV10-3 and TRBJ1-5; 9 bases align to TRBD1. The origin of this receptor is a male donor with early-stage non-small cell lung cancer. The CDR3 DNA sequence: TGTGCCATCAGTGAGGGACAGGGGCAGCCCCAGCATTTT. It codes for CAISEGQGQPQHF.